A selection of T cell receptor beta chains follows, all from one sample in a study of shared clonotypes between healthy human individuals. Assay: immunoSEQ multiplex PCR; the TCRdb copy retains only in-frame clones and omits some. The table includes nearly 2 million clones, about 95% detected once. Sequences were obtained from naive CD8+ T cells sorted from blood. The receptors were gathered from a man aged 18-30 years in good health. Both conserved end residues are part of each CDR3. D genes are given only for firm matches. For some rows the clone size is stated as once, few or many, or as a class when expanded; others skip it.

d_call: NA; clone_size: NA; v_call: TRBV5-6; j_call: TRBJ1-2; cdr3_nt: TGTGCCAGCAGCTTGGGTTATCCGGGACCACTCAAGGGCTACACCTTC; cdr3_aa: CASSLGYPGPLKGYTF
d_call: NA; clone_size: NA; v_call: TRBV4-1; j_call: TRBJ1-1; cdr3_nt: TGCGCCAGCAGCCAAGATAACGGGGGGCGAAGCGTGAACACTGAAGCTTTCTTT; cdr3_aa: CASSQDNGGRSVNTEAFF
d_call: TRBD1; clone_size: NA; v_call: TRBV5-1; j_call: TRBJ1-4; cdr3_nt: TGCGCCAGCAGCCCCACAGGGGGCGTTGAAAAACTGTTTTTT; cdr3_aa: CASSPTGGVEKLFF
d_call: NA; clone_size: NA; v_call: TRBV25-1; j_call: TRBJ1-6; cdr3_nt: TGTGCCAGCAGTGGTCCCCACAGAGAAACAGCCCTCCACTTT; cdr3_aa: CASSGPHRETALHF
d_call: NA; clone_size: NA; v_call: TRBV11-2; j_call: TRBJ2-1; cdr3_nt: TGTGCCAGCAGCTTGGTTATTGGGGTCGGAGCGAATGAGCAGTTCTTC; cdr3_aa: CASSLVIGVGANEQFF
d_call: TRBD2; clone_size: NA; v_call: TRBV7-8; j_call: TRBJ2-1; cdr3_nt: TGTGCCAGCAGCTACGGACTAGCGGGCAACGTAATTGAGCAGTTCTTC; cdr3_aa: CASSYGLAGNVIEQFF
d_call: NA; clone_size: once; v_call: TRBV7-6; j_call: TRBJ2-7; cdr3_nt: TGTGCCAGCAGCGCCGGGGGCTCCTACGAGCAGTACTTC; cdr3_aa: CASSAGGSYEQYF
d_call: TRBD1; clone_size: NA; v_call: TRBV5-6; j_call: TRBJ2-7; cdr3_nt: TGTGCCAGCAGCGCAGGGGGCCGGGGACTTCCCTACGAGCAGTACTTC; cdr3_aa: CASSAGGRGLPYEQYF
d_call: NA; clone_size: NA; v_call: TRBV28; j_call: TRBJ1-3; cdr3_nt: TGTGCCAGCAGCTCCCGGGGGGCGTTAGGAAACACCATATATTTT; cdr3_aa: CASSSRGALGNTIYF
d_call: TRBD1; clone_size: NA; v_call: TRBV6-5; j_call: TRBJ1-1; cdr3_nt: TGTGCCAGCAGCTATGACAGGGGAGGCCCTGAAGCTTTCTTT; cdr3_aa: CASSYDRGGPEAFF
d_call: TRBD2; clone_size: NA; v_call: TRBV19; j_call: TRBJ2-1; cdr3_nt: TGTGCCAGTAGCCGGACTAGCGGGAGTTACAATGAGCAGTTCTTC; cdr3_aa: CASSRTSGSYNEQFF
d_call: NA; clone_size: NA; v_call: TRBV30; j_call: TRBJ2-7; cdr3_nt: TGTGCCTGGAGTTTTGGCAGTGCCTCCTACGAGCAGTACTTC; cdr3_aa: CAWSFGSASYEQYF
d_call: TRBD2; clone_size: NA; v_call: TRBV10-3; j_call: TRBJ2-3; cdr3_nt: TGTGCCATCAGTGAGTCGCTGTTAGCGGGGGACCTCACAGATACGCAGTATTTT; cdr3_aa: CAISESLLAGDLTDTQYF
d_call: NA; clone_size: once; v_call: TRBV28; j_call: TRBJ1-1; cdr3_nt: TGTGCCAGCAGTTTCCAATCCGGGACGATGAACACTGAAGCTTTCTTT; cdr3_aa: CASSFQSGTMNTEAFF
d_call: NA; clone_size: NA; v_call: TRBV7-2; j_call: TRBJ2-2; cdr3_nt: TGTGCCAGCAGCTTGGGGGAGACCGGGGAGCTGTTTTTT; cdr3_aa: CASSLGETGELFF
d_call: TRBD1; clone_size: once; v_call: TRBV10-3; j_call: TRBJ1-1; cdr3_nt: TGTGCCATCAGTGACCCGGGACAGACCGCTGAAGCTTTCTTT; cdr3_aa: CAISDPGQTAEAFF
d_call: TRBD1; clone_size: once; v_call: TRBV5-1; j_call: TRBJ2-7; cdr3_nt: TGCGCCAGCAGCTTGGAGCAGGGGGCGGGGAAAACCTACGAGCAGTACTTC; cdr3_aa: CASSLEQGAGKTYEQYF
d_call: TRBD2; clone_size: NA; v_call: TRBV4-1; j_call: TRBJ2-1; cdr3_nt: TGCGCCAGCAGCCAAGGCACTAGCGGGGGTCGTTATGAGCAGTTCTTC; cdr3_aa: CASSQGTSGGRYEQFF
d_call: NA; clone_size: NA; v_call: TRBV5-1; j_call: TRBJ1-1; cdr3_nt: TGCGCCAGCAAGACGAATGGTGAAGCTTTCTTT; cdr3_aa: CASKTNGEAFF
d_call: NA; clone_size: NA; v_call: TRBV4-1; j_call: TRBJ2-7; cdr3_nt: TGCGCCAGCAGCCAAGAGCACCGGTCTCTCTACGAGCAGTACTTC; cdr3_aa: CASSQEHRSLYEQYF
d_call: NA; clone_size: NA; v_call: TRBV29-1; j_call: TRBJ1-1; cdr3_nt: TGCAGCGTTGGAGAGGGGCTGAACACTGAAGCTTTCTTT; cdr3_aa: CSVGEGLNTEAFF
d_call: TRBD2; clone_size: NA; v_call: TRBV27; j_call: TRBJ2-5; cdr3_nt: TGTGCCAGCAGTACCGGGACTAGCGGGGACCAAGAGACCCAGTACTTC; cdr3_aa: CASSTGTSGDQETQYF
d_call: TRBD1; clone_size: NA; v_call: TRBV6-1; j_call: TRBJ2-7; cdr3_nt: TGTGCCAGCAGTGAGACAGGGGGCGCAGGTTACGAGCAGTACTTC; cdr3_aa: CASSETGGAGYEQYF
d_call: NA; clone_size: NA; v_call: TRBV5-6; j_call: TRBJ1-2; cdr3_nt: TGTGCCAGCAGCTTGGTAGCTACCGGGACACTCTATGGCTACACCTTC; cdr3_aa: CASSLVATGTLYGYTF
d_call: TRBD1; clone_size: NA; v_call: TRBV28; j_call: TRBJ1-6; cdr3_nt: TGTGCCAGTGGAGGGGGCATCGACTCCGTTACCCTCCACTTT; cdr3_aa: CASGGGIDSVTLHF
d_call: NA; clone_size: NA; v_call: TRBV11-2; j_call: TRBJ2-3; cdr3_nt: TGTGCCAGCAGCTTAGTGGTAGGTGATACGCAGTATTTT; cdr3_aa: CASSLVVGDTQYF
d_call: NA; clone_size: NA; v_call: TRBV4-2; j_call: TRBJ2-7; cdr3_nt: TGTGCCAGCAGCCAAAGATCCGGGGCAGGCTACGAGCAGTACTTC; cdr3_aa: CASSQRSGAGYEQYF
d_call: NA; clone_size: NA; v_call: TRBV28; j_call: TRBJ2-7; cdr3_nt: TGTGCCAGCAGTAAACCAGGTTACGACGAGCAGTACTTC; cdr3_aa: CASSKPGYDEQYF
d_call: NA; clone_size: once; v_call: TRBV28; j_call: TRBJ1-2; cdr3_nt: TGTGCCAGCAGTTTCCTACGGAAGGGCGGCTACACCTTC; cdr3_aa: CASSFLRKGGYTF
d_call: NA; clone_size: NA; v_call: TRBV10-1; j_call: TRBJ2-7; cdr3_nt: TGCGCCAGCAGTGAAGGGAACTCCTACGAGCAGTACTTC; cdr3_aa: CASSEGNSYEQYF
d_call: NA; clone_size: few; v_call: TRBV19; j_call: TRBJ2-2; cdr3_nt: TGTGCCAGTAGTACGCCCCTCAAGAACACCGGGGAGCTGTTTTTT; cdr3_aa: CASSTPLKNTGELFF
d_call: TRBD2; clone_size: NA; v_call: TRBV7-9; j_call: TRBJ2-1; cdr3_nt: TGTGCCAGCAGCCTGACTAGCGGGGGGGCAGGTGAGCAGTTCTTC; cdr3_aa: CASSLTSGGAGEQFF
d_call: NA; clone_size: NA; v_call: TRBV5-4; j_call: TRBJ2-6; cdr3_nt: TGTGCCAGCAGCTTGTCCGACAGCGGGGGGGCCAACGTCCTGACTTTC; cdr3_aa: CASSLSDSGGANVLTF
d_call: TRBD2; clone_size: NA; v_call: TRBV28; j_call: TRBJ2-7; cdr3_nt: TGTGCCAGCAGCCGCCCGGGAGCGGGGGTGGACGAGCAGTACTTC; cdr3_aa: CASSRPGAGVDEQYF
d_call: NA; clone_size: NA; v_call: TRBV7-9; j_call: TRBJ2-5; cdr3_nt: TGTGCCAGCAGCTCCGGGTGGGAAGAGACCCAGTACTTC; cdr3_aa: CASSSGWEETQYF
d_call: NA; clone_size: NA; v_call: TRBV4-1; j_call: TRBJ2-5; cdr3_nt: TGCGCCAGCAGCCAAGATGAGTGGGACCAGCTCTACTTC; cdr3_aa: CASSQDEWDQLYF
d_call: NA; clone_size: NA; v_call: TRBV19; j_call: TRBJ2-3; cdr3_nt: TGTGCCAGTAGTACTAGCAGCACAGATACGCAGTATTTT; cdr3_aa: CASSTSSTDTQYF
d_call: TRBD2; clone_size: NA; v_call: TRBV7-8; j_call: TRBJ2-5; cdr3_nt: TGTGCCAGCAGCTTAACTAGCGGGGGTATAGAGACCCAGTACTTC; cdr3_aa: CASSLTSGGIETQYF
d_call: NA; clone_size: NA; v_call: TRBV2; j_call: TRBJ2-5; cdr3_nt: TGTGCCAGCAGTGAAGAGGGAGTTCCCCAAGAGACCCAGTACTTC; cdr3_aa: CASSEEGVPQETQYF
d_call: NA; clone_size: NA; v_call: TRBV4-1; j_call: TRBJ2-7; cdr3_nt: TGCGCCAGCAGCCAAGTTTCCGGGGGCTACGAGCAGTACTTC; cdr3_aa: CASSQVSGGYEQYF
d_call: NA; clone_size: NA; v_call: TRBV10-3; j_call: TRBJ1-5; cdr3_nt: TGTGCCATCGGGGACGGACATAGCAATCAGCCCCAGCATTTT; cdr3_aa: CAIGDGHSNQPQHF
d_call: NA; clone_size: once; v_call: TRBV11-2; j_call: TRBJ1-6; cdr3_nt: TGTGCCAGCAGCTTATCGGAACAGGGTTATTCACCCCTCCACTTT; cdr3_aa: CASSLSEQGYSPLHF
d_call: NA; clone_size: NA; v_call: TRBV4-3; j_call: TRBJ2-3; cdr3_nt: TGCGCCAGCAGCCAATGGGGGGACGGAAACCCCACAGATACGCAGTATTTT; cdr3_aa: CASSQWGDGNPTDTQYF
d_call: NA; clone_size: NA; v_call: TRBV4-1; j_call: TRBJ2-7; cdr3_nt: TGCGCCAGCAGCCCCCGGGGGGCGATCTCCTACGAGCAGTACTTC; cdr3_aa: CASSPRGAISYEQYF
d_call: NA; clone_size: NA; v_call: TRBV7-9; j_call: TRBJ1-6; cdr3_nt: TGTGCCAGCAGCTCGGGACACCCGGCTAATGGTTCACCCCTCCACTTT; cdr3_aa: CASSSGHPANGSPLHF
d_call: TRBD1; clone_size: NA; v_call: TRBV7-9; j_call: TRBJ1-2; cdr3_nt: TGTGCCAGCAGCTTAGGCGGGACAGAGCTCGGGTATGGCTACACCTTC; cdr3_aa: CASSLGGTELGYGYTF
d_call: NA; clone_size: once; v_call: TRBV27; j_call: TRBJ2-3; cdr3_nt: TGTGCCAGCAGGCGCGATCTGACAGTCACAGATACGCAGTATTTT; cdr3_aa: CASRRDLTVTDTQYF
d_call: TRBD1; clone_size: NA; v_call: TRBV9; j_call: TRBJ1-1; cdr3_nt: TGTGCCAGCAGCGTAGCCCCCCCGGGGACAGCCATGAACACTGAAGCTTTCTTT; cdr3_aa: CASSVAPPGTAMNTEAFF
d_call: NA; clone_size: NA; v_call: TRBV6-1; j_call: TRBJ1-5; cdr3_nt: TGTGCCACCTGGGAGGGGTTGAGCAATCAGCCCCAGCATTTT; cdr3_aa: CATWEGLSNQPQHF
d_call: TRBD2; clone_size: NA; v_call: TRBV7-8; j_call: TRBJ2-1; cdr3_nt: TGTGCCAGCAGCTTAGATGGCGGGAGCTCCTACAATGAGCAGTTCTTC; cdr3_aa: CASSLDGGSSYNEQFF
d_call: TRBD1; clone_size: once; v_call: TRBV7-6; j_call: TRBJ2-7; cdr3_nt: TGTGCCAGCAGCCCTGGGACAGGGGGTGCCTACGAGCAGTACTTC; cdr3_aa: CASSPGTGGAYEQYF
d_call: TRBD1; clone_size: NA; v_call: TRBV9; j_call: TRBJ1-1; cdr3_nt: TGTGCCAGCAGCGGCCCGGACAGGGGTCCCACTGAAGCTTTCTTT; cdr3_aa: CASSGPDRGPTEAFF
d_call: TRBD1; clone_size: once; v_call: TRBV6-6; j_call: TRBJ2-3; cdr3_nt: TGTGCCAGCAGTTTGGGACAGGGAGTATCAGATACGCAGTATTTT; cdr3_aa: CASSLGQGVSDTQYF
d_call: NA; clone_size: NA; v_call: TRBV21-1; j_call: TRBJ2-1; cdr3_nt: TGTGCCAGCAGCAAAAGAGTGGGCCGGAAGGTGTGCGATGAGCAGTTCTTC; cdr3_aa: CASSKRVGRKVCDEQFF